This T cell receptor (beta chain) is from a study of blood T cell repertoires in COVID-19. Per the original methods: Researchers report that nucleated cell counts were estimated from reference gene primer amplification. Assay: immunoSEQ multiplex PCR; the TCRdb copy retains only in-frame clones and omits some. D and trimming were read from the DNA, whereas the V and J calls and clone size are those reported in that table. The top ten clones hold 5.5% to 6% of a sample with tens of thousands of clones, 70% to 80% of them seen once. Individuals drawn from about 26 US areas were roughly 18 to 95 years old. Membership in each cohort depended on participant-reported clinical history. This clone was counted only a few times. CDR3 length: 15 amino acids. The V end lost 4 bases, the J end lost 6 bases, and 16 bases lay between the germline ends. Germline V gene data show CDR1 as LGHDT and CDR2 as YNNKEL (reference sequence).

This rearrangement joins TRBV3-1 (or the pseudogene TRBV3-2) to TRBJ1-5, with TRBD1 as a possible D gene (6 bases). The receptor was derived from a woman aged 45-60 years with acute COVID-19. Material for sequencing was PBMCs or T cells enriched from blood (not recorded which). The CDR3 region has the DNA TGTGCCAGCAGCCCAACAGGGAAAGCTACTCAGCCCCAGCATTTT. Its protein is CASSPTGKATQPQHF.